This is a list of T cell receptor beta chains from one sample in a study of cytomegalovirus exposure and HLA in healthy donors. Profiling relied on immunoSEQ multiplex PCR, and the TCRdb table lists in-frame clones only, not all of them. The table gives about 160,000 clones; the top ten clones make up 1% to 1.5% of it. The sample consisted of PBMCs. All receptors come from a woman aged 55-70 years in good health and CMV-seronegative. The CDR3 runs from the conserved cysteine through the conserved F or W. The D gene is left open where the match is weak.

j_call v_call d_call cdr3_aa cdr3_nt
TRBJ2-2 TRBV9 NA CASSVGVANTGELFF TGTGCCAGCAGCGTTGGAGTCGCGAACACCGGGGAGCTGTTTTTT
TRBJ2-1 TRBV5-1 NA CASSFGSSYNEQFF TGCGCCAGCAGCTTTGGGAGCTCCTACAATGAGCAGTTCTTC
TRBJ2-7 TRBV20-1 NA CSVGTSREQYF TGCAGTGTTGGGACATCGCGCGAGCAGTACTTC
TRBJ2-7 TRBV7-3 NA CASSLMGTREQYF TGTGCCAGCAGCTTAATGGGGACTCGCGAGCAGTACTTC
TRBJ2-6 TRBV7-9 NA CASSLFGGTGANVLTF TGTGCCAGCAGCCTTTTCGGGGGTACTGGGGCCAACGTCCTGACTTTC
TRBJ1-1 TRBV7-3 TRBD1 CASSPNRGRTEAFF TGTGCCAGCAGCCCTAACAGGGGGCGTACTGAAGCTTTCTTT
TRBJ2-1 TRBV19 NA CASSIARDFEQFF TGTGCCAGTAGTATAGCCAGGGATTTTGAGCAGTTCTTC
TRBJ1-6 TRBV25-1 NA CATSTARTGIIQSLHF TGTGCCACCTCGACAGCGCGTACCGGCATAATTCAGTCCCTCCACTTT
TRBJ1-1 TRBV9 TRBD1 CASSVAGQGAEAFF TGTGCCAGCAGCGTAGCTGGACAGGGCGCTGAAGCTTTCTTT
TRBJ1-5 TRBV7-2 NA CASSPDGDQPQHF TGTGCCAGCAGCCCCGACGGAGATCAGCCCCAGCATTTT
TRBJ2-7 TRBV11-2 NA CASTGEHYEQYF TGTGCCAGCACCGGGGAGCACTACGAGCAGTACTTC
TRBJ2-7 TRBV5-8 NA CASSLAAAEQYF TGTGCCAGCAGCTTGGCAGCGGCGGAGCAGTACTTC
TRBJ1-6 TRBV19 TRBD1 CASSIVRAGTGESPLHF TGTGCCAGTAGTATAGTTCGCGCCGGGACAGGGGAATCACCCCTCCACTTT
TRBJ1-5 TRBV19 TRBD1 CATRGRVQPQHF TGTGCCACCAGGGGGCGCGTTCAGCCCCAGCATTTT
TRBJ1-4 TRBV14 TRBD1 CASSSDRVGEKLFF TGTGCCAGCAGCTCTGACAGGGTTGGTGAAAAACTGTTTTTT
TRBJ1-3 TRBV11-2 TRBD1 CASSVQGEVGASSGNTIYF TGTGCCAGCAGCGTACAGGGGGAAGTGGGTGCCAGCTCTGGAAACACCATATATTTT
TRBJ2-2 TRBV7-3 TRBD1 CASSSNRQGANTGELFF TGTGCCAGCAGCTCCAACCGGCAGGGGGCCAACACCGGGGAGCTGTTTTTT
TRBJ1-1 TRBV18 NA CASSPPKQGNTEAFF TGTGCCAGCTCACCACCTAAACAGGGGAACACTGAAGCTTTCTTT
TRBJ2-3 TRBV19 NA CASSIGGRQMQYF TGTGCCAGTAGTATAGGGGGGCGGCAAATGCAGTATTTT
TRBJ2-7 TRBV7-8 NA CASSSSGGRVWEQYF TGTGCCAGCAGCTCCTCGGGGGGCCGGGTGTGGGAGCAGTACTTC
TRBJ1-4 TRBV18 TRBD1 CASSLDRAVNEKLFF TGTGCCAGCTCACTGGACAGGGCGGTTAATGAAAAACTGTTTTTT
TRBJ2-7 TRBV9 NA CASSGAAPYEQYF TGTGCCAGCAGCGGAGCTGCTCCCTACGAGCAGTACTTC
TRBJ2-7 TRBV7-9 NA CASSSLGGGDVYEQYF TGTGCCAGCAGCTCGCTGGGTGGCGGAGACGTCTACGAGCAGTACTTC
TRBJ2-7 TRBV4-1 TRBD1 CASSHADRIPYEQYF TGCGCCAGCAGCCACGCGGACAGGATCCCCTACGAGCAGTACTTC
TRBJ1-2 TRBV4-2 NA CASSQGYMDGYTF TGTGCCAGCAGCCAAGGGTACATGGATGGCTACACCTTC
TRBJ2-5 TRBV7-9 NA CASSLRGSVQETQYF TGTGCCAGCAGCTTACGAGGCAGCGTTCAAGAGACCCAGTACTTC
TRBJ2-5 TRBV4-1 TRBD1 CASSQGTGGRETQYF TGCGCCAGCAGCCAGGGGACAGGGGGCAGGGAGACCCAGTACTTC
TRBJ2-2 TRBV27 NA CASSYERNTGELFF TGTGCCAGCAGTTATGAGCGGAACACCGGGGAGCTGTTTTTT
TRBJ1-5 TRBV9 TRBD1 CASSPRPGTDQPQHF TGTGCCAGCAGCCCAAGACCGGGGACAGATCAGCCCCAGCATTTT
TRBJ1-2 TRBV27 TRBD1 CASLGQGADGYTF TGTGCCAGCCTGGGACAGGGGGCTGATGGCTACACCTTC
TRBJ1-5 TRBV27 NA CASSGPGGQPQHF TGTGCCAGCAGTGGCCCCGGGGGTCAGCCCCAGCATTTT
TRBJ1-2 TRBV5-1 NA CASSLLGQADGYTF TGCGCCAGCAGCCTTCTGGGCCAAGCGGATGGCTACACCTTC
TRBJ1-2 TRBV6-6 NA CATGLRSDYGYTF TGTGCCACAGGACTTCGGAGCGACTATGGCTACACCTTC
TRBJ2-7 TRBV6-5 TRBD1 CASSYSGTVSSYEQYF TGTGCCAGCAGTTATTCCGGGACAGTCAGCTCCTACGAGCAGTACTTC
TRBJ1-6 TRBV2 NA CASSPQGSGNSPLHF TGTGCCAGCAGTCCACAGGGAAGTGGAAATTCACCCCTCCACTTT
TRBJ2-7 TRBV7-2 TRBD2 CASRRAGAYEQYF TGTGCCAGCAGACGGGCGGGGGCCTACGAGCAGTACTTC
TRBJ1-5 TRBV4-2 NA CASSQGPNLGANQPQHF TGTGCCAGCAGCCAAGGACCTAACCTTGGGGCTAATCAGCCCCAGCATTTT
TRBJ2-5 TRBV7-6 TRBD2 CASSSRGGGSGGETQYF TGTGCCAGCAGCTCGAGAGGCGGTGGTAGCGGGGGGGAGACCCAGTACTTC
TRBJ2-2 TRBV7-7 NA CASPGGSYTGELFF TGTGCCAGCCCTGGGGGGTCCTACACCGGGGAGCTGTTTTTT
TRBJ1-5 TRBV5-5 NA CASSARNWGLNQSQHF TGTGCCAGCAGCGCCCGGAACTGGGGCCTCAATCAGTCCCAGCATTTT
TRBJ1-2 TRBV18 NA CASSPTDINYGYTF TGTGCCAGCTCACCGACAGACATCAACTATGGCTACACCTTC
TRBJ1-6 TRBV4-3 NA CASSQEKRSSPLHF TGCGCCAGCAGCCAAGAGAAACGGAGTTCACCCCTCCACTTT
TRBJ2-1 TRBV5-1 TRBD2 CASSLVGSGIRYNEQFF TGCGCCAGCAGCTTGGTTGGTAGCGGGATCCGGTACAATGAGCAGTTCTTC
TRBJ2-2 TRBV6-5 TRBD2 CASSYQGLTGELFF TGTGCCAGCAGTTACCAGGGACTAACTGGGGAGCTGTTTTTT
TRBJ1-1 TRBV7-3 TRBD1 CASSYDRGREAFF TGTGCCAGCAGTTACGACAGGGGGCGAGAAGCTTTCTTT
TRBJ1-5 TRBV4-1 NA CASSDGVASNQPQHF TGCGCCAGCAGCGACGGGGTCGCTAGCAATCAGCCCCAGCATTTT
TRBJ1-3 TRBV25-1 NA CASSESGGSSSGNTIYF TGTGCCAGCAGTGAATCCGGGGGTTCCAGCTCTGGAAACACCATATATTTT
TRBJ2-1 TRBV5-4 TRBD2 CAASGNSYNEQFF TGTGCCGCTAGCGGGAACTCCTACAATGAGCAGTTCTTC
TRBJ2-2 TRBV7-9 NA CASSSDWNTGELFF TGTGCCAGCAGCTCGGACTGGAACACCGGGGAGCTGTTTTTT
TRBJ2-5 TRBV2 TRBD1 CASSRQGPQETQYF TGTGCCAGCAGTCGACAGGGCCCTCAAGAGACCCAGTACTTC
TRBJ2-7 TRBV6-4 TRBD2 CASSDARLAGLAYEQYF TGTGCCAGCAGTGACGCAAGACTAGCGGGATTAGCCTACGAGCAGTACTTC
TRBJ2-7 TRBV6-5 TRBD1 CASSSGQGNYEQYF TGTGCCAGCAGTTCGGGACAGGGGAACTACGAGCAGTACTTC
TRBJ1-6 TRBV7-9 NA CAIGGDLRQSPLHF TGTGCCATAGGAGGGGACCTCAGACAGTCACCCCTCCACTTT
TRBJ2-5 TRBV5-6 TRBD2 CASSLLAGGPRSETQYF TGTGCCAGCAGCTTGCTAGCGGGAGGGCCTCGGTCTGAGACCCAGTACTTC
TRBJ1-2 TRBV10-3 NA CAISFGEDYGYTF TGTGCCATCAGTTTCGGTGAGGACTATGGCTACACCTTC
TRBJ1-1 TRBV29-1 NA CSVDLAAGSANTEAFF TGCAGCGTTGACTTAGCTGCAGGGTCCGCGAACACTGAAGCTTTCTTT
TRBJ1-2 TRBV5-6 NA CASSLAGGGGYTF TGTGCCAGCAGCTTGGCTGGAGGCGGAGGCTACACCTTC